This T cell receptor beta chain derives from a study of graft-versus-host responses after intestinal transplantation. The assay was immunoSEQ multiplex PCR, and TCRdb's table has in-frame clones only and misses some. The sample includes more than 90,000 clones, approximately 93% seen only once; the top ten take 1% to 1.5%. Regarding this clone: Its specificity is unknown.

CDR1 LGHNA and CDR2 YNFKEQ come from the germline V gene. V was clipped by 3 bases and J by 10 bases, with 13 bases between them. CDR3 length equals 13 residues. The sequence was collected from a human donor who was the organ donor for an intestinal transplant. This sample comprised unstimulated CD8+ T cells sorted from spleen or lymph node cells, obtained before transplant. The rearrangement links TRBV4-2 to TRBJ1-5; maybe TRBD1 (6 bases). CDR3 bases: TGTGCCAGCAGCCACAGACAGGCCGTACCCCAGCATTTT. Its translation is CASSHRQAVPQHF.